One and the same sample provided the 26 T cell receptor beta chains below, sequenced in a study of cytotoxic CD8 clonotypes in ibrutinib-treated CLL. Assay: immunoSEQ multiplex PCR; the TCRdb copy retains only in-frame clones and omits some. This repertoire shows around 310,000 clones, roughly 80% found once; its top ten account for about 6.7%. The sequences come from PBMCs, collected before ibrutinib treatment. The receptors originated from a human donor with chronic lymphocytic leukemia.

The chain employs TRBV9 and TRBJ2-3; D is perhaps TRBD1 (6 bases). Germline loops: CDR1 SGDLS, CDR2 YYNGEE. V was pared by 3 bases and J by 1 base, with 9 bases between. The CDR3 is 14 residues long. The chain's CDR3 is CASSGPGGTDTQYF. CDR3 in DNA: TGTGCCAGCAGCGGCCCAGGGGGCACAGATACGCAGTATTTT.

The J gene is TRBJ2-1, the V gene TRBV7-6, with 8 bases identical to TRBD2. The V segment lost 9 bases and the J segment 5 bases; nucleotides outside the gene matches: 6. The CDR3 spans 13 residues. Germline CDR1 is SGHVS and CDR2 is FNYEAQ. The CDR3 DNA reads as TGTGCCAGTCGTAGCGGGGAAAACAATGAGCAGTTCTTC. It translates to CASRSGENNEQFF.

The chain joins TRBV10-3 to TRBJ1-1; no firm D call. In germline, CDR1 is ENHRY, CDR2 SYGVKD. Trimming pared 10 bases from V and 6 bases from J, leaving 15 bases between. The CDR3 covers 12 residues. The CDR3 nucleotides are TGTGCCACCCAGTCTAATGTACCTGAAGCTTTCTTT. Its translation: CATQSNVPEAFF.

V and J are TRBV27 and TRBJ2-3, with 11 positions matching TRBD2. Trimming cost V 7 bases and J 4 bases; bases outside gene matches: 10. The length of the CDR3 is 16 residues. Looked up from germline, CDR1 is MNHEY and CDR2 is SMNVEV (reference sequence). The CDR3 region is CASKDTSGRDADTQYF. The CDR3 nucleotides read TGTGCCAGCAAGGATACTAGCGGGAGAGACGCAGATACGCAGTATTTT.

CDR3 in amino acids: CASTRGDTEAFF. CDR3 bases: TGCGCCAGCACGAGGGGGGACACTGAAGCTTTCTTT. The chain carries TRBV4-1 and TRBJ1-1, with TRBD1 as a possible D gene (6 bases). Trimming removed 7 bases at V and 3 bases at J, with 9 bases between. The CDR3 consists of 12 residues. Per germline, CDR1 MGHRA and CDR2 YSYEKL.

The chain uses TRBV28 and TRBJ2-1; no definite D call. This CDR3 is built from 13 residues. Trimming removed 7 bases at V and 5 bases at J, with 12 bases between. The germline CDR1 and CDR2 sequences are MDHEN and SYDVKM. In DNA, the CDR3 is TGTGCCAGCAACCTAGGTTTCAACAATGAGCAGTTCTTC. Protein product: CASNLGFNNEQFF.

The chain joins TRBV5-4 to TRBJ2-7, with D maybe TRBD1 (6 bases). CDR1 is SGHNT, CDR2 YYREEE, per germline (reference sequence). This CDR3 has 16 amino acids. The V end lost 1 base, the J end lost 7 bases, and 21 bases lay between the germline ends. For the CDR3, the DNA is TGTGCCAGCAGCTTGCTTGGACAGACAAAAGTGAAAGAGCAGTACTTC. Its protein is CASSLLGQTKVKEQYF.

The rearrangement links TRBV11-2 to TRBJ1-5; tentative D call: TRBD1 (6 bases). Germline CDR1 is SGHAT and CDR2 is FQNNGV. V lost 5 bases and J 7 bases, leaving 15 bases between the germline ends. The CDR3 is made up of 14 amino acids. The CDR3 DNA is TGTGCCAGCAGCCCGGGCGGGGGCAGACAGCCCCAGCATTTT. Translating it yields CASSPGGGRQPQHF.

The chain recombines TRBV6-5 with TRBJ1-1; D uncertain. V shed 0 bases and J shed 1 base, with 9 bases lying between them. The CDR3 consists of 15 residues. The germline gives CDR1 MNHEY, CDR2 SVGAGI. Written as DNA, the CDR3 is TGTGCCAGCAGTTACTCGGCCCTCCGGAACACTGAAGCTTTCTTT. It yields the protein CASSYSALRNTEAFF.

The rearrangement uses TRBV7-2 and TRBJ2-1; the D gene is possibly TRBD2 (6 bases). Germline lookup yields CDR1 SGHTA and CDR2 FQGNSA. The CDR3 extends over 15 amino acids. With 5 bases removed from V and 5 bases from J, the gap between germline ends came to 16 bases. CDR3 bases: TGTGCCAGCAGCGCCAGACTAGGGCGGGACAATGAGCAGTTCTTC. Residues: CASSARLGRDNEQFF.

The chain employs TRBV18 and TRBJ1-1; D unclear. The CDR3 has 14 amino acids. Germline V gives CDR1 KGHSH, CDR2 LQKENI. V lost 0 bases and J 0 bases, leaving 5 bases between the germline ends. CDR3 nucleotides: TGTGCCAGCTCACCACCAGGTATGAACACTGAAGCTTTCTTT. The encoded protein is CASSPPGMNTEAFF.

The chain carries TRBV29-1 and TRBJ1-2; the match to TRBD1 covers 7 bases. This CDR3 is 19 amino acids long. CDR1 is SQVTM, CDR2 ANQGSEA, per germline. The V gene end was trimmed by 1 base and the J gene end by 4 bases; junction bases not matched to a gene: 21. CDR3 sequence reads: CSVEGTDELRGQFLYGYTF. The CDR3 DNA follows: TGCAGCGTTGAAGGGACGGATGAGCTTCGGGGACAGTTCCTCTATGGCTACACCTTC.

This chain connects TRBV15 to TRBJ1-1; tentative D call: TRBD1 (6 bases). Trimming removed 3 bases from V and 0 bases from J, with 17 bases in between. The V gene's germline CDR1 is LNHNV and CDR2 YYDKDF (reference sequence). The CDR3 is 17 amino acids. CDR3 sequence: CATSSLLGGDLNTEAFF. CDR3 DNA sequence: TGTGCCACCAGCAGTCTCCTAGGGGGAGATTTGAACACTGAAGCTTTCTTT. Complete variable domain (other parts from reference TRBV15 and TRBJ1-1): DAMVIQNPRYQVTQFGKPVTLSCSQTLNHNVMYWYQQKSSQAPKLLFHYYDKDFNNEADTPDNFQSRRPNTSFCFLDIRSPGLGDTAMYLCATSSLLGGDLNTEAFFGQGTRLTVV.

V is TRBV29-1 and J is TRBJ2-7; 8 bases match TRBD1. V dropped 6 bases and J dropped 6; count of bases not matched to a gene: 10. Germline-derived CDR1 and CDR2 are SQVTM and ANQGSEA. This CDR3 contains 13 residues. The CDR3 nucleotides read TGCAGCGTCCCGGGACAGGCCAAACGCGAGCAGTACTTC. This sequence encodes CSVPGQAKREQYF.

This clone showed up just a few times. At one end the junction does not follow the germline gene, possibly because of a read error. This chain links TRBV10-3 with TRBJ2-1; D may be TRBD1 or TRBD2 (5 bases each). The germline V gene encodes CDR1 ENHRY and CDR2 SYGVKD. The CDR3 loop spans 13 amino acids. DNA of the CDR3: TGTGCCATCAGTGCCCTGACCGGGACGTATCATGTCTTC. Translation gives CAISALTGTYHVF.

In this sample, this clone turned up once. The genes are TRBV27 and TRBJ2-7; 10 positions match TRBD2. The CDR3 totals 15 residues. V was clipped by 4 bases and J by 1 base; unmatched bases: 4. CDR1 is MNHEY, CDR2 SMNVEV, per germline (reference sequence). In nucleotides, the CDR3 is TGTGCCAGCAGTTCCAAGCGGGAGGGATCCTACGAGCAGTACTTC. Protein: CASSSKREGSYEQYF.

CDR3 amino acids: CASSASSGPPYEQYF. The CDR3 bases are TGTGCCAGCAGCGCCTCTAGCGGACCTCCCTACGAGCAGTACTTC. This chain connects TRBV7-2 to TRBJ2-7; 7 bases align to TRBD2. V lost 5 bases to trimming and J lost 2 bases; unmatched junction nucleotides: 9. CDR3 length equals 15 residues. CDR1 SGHTA and CDR2 FQGNSA come from the germline V gene. The variable domain in full, with the rest retrieved from reference TRBV7-2 and TRBJ2-7, is GAGVSQSPSNKVTEKGKDVELRCDPISGHTALYWYRQSLGQGLEFLIYFQGNSAPDKSGLPSDRFSAERTGGSVSTLTIQRTQQEDSAVYLCASSASSGPPYEQYFGPGTRLTVT.

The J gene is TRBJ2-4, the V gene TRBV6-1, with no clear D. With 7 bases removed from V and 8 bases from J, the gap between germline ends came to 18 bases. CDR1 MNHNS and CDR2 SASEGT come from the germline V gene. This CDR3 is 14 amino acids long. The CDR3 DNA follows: TGTGCCAGCAACTGGGGTAGTTTCGGTGACATTCAGTACTTC. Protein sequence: CASNWGSFGDIQYF.

The CDR3 protein is CASSRLAGAPGELFF. The CDR3 DNA reads TGTGCCAGCAGCCGACTAGCGGGAGCTCCCGGGGAGCTGTTTTTT. The chain uses TRBV7-2 and TRBJ2-2, with 12 nucleotides matching TRBD2. This CDR3 spans 15 amino acids. Germline lookup yields CDR1 SGHTA and CDR2 FQGNSA. Losses at the gene ends were 5 bases for V and 6 bases for J; bases not matched to a gene: 4.

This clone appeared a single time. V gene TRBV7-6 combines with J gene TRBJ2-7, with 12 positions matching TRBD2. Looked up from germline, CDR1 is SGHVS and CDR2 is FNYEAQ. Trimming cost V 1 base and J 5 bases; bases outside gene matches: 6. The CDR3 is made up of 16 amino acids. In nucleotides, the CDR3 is TGTGCCAGCAGCTTAGTCCTAGCGGGAGGGCCGGACGAGCAGTACTTC. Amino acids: CASSLVLAGGPDEQYF. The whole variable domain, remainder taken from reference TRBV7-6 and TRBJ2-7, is GAGVSQSPRYKVTKRGQDVALRCDPISGHVSLYWYRQALGQGPEFLTYFNYEAQQDKSGLPNDRFSAERPEGSISTLTIQRTEQRDSAMYRCASSLVLAGGPDEQYFGPGTRLTVT.

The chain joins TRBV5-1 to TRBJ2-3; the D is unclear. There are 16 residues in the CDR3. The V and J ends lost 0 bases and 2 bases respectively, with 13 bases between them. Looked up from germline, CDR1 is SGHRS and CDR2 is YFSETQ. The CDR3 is CASSLEAGLTTDTQYF. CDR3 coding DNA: TGCGCCAGCAGCTTGGAGGCCGGGCTAACCACAGATACGCAGTATTTT.

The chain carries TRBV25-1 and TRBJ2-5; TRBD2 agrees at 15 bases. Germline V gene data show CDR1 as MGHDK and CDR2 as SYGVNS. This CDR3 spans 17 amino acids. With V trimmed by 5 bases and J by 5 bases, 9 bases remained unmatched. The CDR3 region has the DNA TGTGCCAGCAGTCAGTGGACTAGCGGGAGGGCCGGTGAGACCCAGTACTTC. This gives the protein CASSQWTSGRAGETQYF.

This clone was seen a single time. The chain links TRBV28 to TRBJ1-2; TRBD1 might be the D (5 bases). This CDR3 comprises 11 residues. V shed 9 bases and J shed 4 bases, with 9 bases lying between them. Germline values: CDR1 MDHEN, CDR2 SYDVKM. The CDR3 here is CASKGFYGYTF. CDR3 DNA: TGTGCCAGTAAGGGGTTCTATGGCTACACCTTC.

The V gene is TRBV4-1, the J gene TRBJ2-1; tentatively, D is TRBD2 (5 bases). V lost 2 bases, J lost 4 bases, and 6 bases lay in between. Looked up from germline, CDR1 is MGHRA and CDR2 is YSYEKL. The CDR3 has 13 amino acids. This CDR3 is CASSQPGYNEQFF. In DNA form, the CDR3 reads TGCGCCAGCAGCCAACCGGGGTACAATGAGCAGTTCTTC.

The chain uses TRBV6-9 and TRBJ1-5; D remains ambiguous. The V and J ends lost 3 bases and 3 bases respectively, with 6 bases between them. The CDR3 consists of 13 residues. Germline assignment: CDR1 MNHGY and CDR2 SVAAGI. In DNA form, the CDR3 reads TGTGCCAGCAGTTACGGCCCCAATCAGCCCCAGCATTTT. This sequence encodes CASSYGPNQPQHF.

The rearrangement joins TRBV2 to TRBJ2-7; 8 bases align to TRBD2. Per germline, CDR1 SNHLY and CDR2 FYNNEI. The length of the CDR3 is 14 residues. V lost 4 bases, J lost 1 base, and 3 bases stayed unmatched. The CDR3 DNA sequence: TGTGCCAGCAGTGCTGAGCGGGGGTCCTACGAGCAGTACTTC. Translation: CASSAERGSYEQYF.